Below, one T cell receptor beta chain is given with its context. Drawing of peripheral blood yielded roughly 9.3 milliliters from each donor. Germline CDR1 reads MGHRA; CDR2 reads YSYEKL. The CDR3 runs 15 residues. Trimming removed 2 bases from V and 1 base from J, with 11 bases in between. These data are taken from a study of blood T cells in healthy people across ages. Next came a second PCR, run for about 7 to 12 cycles, which used a sample-barcoded 5' primer along with a J-beta primer mix. TCRdb reanalysed the 5' RACE reads using MiXCR and keeps one entry per CDR3 protein. The data show about 770,000 distinct CDR3 sequences, roughly 44% seen once.

This chain links TRBV4-1 with TRBJ1-1; tentative D call: TRBD1 (6 bases). The clonotype was recovered from a man between 60 and 75 years old in good health. The sequencing input was blood. CDR3: CASSQSGEGNTEAFF. CDR3 coding DNA: TGCGCCAGCAGCCAATCAGGGGAGGGGAACACTGAAGCTTTCTTT.